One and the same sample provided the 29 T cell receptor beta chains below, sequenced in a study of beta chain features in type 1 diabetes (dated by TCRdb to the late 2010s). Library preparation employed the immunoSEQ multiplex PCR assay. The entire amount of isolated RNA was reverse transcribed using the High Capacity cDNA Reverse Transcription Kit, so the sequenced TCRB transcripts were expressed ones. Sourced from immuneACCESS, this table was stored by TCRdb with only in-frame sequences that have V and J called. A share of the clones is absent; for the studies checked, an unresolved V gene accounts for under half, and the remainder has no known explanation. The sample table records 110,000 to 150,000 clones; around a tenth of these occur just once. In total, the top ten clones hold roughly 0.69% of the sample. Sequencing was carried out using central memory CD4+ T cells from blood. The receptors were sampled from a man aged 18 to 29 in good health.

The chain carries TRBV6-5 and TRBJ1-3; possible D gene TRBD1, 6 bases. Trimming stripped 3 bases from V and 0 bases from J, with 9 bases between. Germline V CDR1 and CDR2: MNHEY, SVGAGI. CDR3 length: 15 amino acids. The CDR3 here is CASSYGQTSGNTIYF. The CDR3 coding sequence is TGTGCCAGCAGTTATGGACAGACCTCTGGAAACACCATATATTTT.

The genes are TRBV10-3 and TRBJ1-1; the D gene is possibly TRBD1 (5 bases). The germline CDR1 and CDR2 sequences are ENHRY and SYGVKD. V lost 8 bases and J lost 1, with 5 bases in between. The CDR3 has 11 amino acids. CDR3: CAIGQNTEAFF. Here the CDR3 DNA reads TGTGCCATCGGACAGAACACTGAAGCTTTCTTT.

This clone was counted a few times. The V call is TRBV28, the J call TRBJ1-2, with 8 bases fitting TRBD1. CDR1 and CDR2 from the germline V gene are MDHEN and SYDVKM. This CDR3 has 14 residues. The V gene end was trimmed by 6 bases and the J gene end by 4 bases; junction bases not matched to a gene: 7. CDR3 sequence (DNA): TGTGCCAGCAGAAGCCGGGACAGGTCCTATGGCTACACCTTC. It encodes CASRSRDRSYGYTF.

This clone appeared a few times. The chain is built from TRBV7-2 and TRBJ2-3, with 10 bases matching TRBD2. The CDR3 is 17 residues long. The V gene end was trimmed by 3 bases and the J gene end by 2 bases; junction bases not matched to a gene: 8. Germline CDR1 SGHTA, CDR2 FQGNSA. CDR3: CASSFLAGEPITDTQYF. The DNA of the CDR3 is TGTGCCAGCAGCTTTCTAGCGGGGGAACCAATCACAGATACGCAGTATTTT.

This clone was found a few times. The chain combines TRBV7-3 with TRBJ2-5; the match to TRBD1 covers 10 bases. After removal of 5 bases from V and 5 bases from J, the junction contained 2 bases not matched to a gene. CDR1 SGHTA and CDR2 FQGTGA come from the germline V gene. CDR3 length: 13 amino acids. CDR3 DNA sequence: TGTGCCAGCAGCAGACAGGGGGCTGAGACCCAGTACTTC. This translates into CASSRQGAETQYF. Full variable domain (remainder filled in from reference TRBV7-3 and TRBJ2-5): GAGVSQTPSNKVTEKGKYVELRCDPISGHTALYWYRQSLGQGPEFLIYFQGTGAADDSGLPNDRFFAVRPEGSVSTLKIQRTERGDSAVYLCASSRQGAETQYFGPGTRLLVL.

The CDR3: CASSFASGGQETQYF. CDR3 bases: TGTGCCAGCAGCTTTGCTAGCGGGGGACAAGAGACCCAGTACTTC. The V call is TRBV5-4, the J call TRBJ2-5, with 10 nucleotides matching TRBD2. V was clipped by 2 bases and J by 2 bases; unmatched bases: 3. Germline loops: CDR1 SGHNT, CDR2 YYREEE (reference sequence). This CDR3 has 15 amino acids.

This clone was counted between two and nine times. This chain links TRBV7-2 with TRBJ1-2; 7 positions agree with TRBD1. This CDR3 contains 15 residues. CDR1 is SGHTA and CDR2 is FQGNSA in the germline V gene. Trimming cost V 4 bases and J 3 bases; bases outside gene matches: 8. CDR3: CASSSTGRFDYGYTF. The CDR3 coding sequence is TGTGCCAGCAGCTCGACAGGGCGATTTGACTATGGCTACACCTTC.

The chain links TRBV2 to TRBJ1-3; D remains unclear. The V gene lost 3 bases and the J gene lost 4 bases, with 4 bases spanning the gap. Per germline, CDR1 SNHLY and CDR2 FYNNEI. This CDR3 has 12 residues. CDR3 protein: CASSDSGNTIYF. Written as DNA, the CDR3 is TGTGCCAGCAGTGATTCGGGAAACACCATATATTTT.

The CDR3 loop reads CASSLAKEETQYF. The CDR3, as DNA: TGTGCCAGCAGCTTAGCGAAGGAGGAGACCCAGTACTTC. V is TRBV7-2 and J is TRBJ2-5; D is uncertain. The CDR3 has 13 residues. The V gene's germline CDR1 is SGHTA and CDR2 FQGNSA. Deletions cut 0 bases from V and 5 bases from J, with 7 bases between.

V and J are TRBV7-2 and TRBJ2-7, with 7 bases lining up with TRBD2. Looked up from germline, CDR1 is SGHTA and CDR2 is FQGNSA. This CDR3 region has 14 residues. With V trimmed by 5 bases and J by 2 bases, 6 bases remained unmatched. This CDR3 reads CASSRDSGTYEQYF. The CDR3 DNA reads TGTGCCAGCAGCCGAGACAGCGGGACCTACGAGCAGTACTTC.

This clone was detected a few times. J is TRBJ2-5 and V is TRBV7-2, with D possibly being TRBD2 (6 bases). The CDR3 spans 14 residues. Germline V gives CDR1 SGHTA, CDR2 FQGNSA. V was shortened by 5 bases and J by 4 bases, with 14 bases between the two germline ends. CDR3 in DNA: TGTGCCAGCAGCCCCCTCGGGAGTCCAGAGACCCAGTACTTC. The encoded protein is CASSPLGSPETQYF. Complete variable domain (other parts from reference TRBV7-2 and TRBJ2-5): GAGVSQSPSNKVTEKGKDVELRCDPISGHTALYWYRQSLGQGLEFLIYFQGNSAPDKSGLPSDRFSAERTGGSVSTLTIQRTQQEDSAVYLCASSPLGSPETQYFGPGTRLLVL.

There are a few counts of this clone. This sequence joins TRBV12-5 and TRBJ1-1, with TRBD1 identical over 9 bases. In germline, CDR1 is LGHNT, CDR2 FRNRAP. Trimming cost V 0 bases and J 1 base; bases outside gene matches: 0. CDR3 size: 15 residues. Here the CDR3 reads CASGLVTGGNTEAFF. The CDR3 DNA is TGTGCTAGTGGTTTGGTGACAGGGGGGAACACTGAAGCTTTCTTT.

CDR3 protein: CASSPGQSYNQPQHF. The DNA of the CDR3 is TGTGCCAGCAGTCCGGGACAGTCGTACAATCAGCCCCAGCATTTT. The rearrangement links TRBV6-5 to TRBJ1-5, with 7 bases fitting TRBD1. With V trimmed by 5 bases and J by 3 bases, 7 bases remained unmatched. The germline V gene encodes CDR1 MNHEY and CDR2 SVGAGI. CDR3 size: 15 residues.

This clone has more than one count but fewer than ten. The CDR3 protein is CASITGTNNEQYF. CDR3 DNA: TGTGCCAGCATCACCGGGACAAACAACGAGCAGTACTTC. The rearrangement joins TRBV28 to TRBJ2-7; tentative D call: TRBD1 (6 bases). This CDR3 is built from 13 residues. Deletions cut 7 bases from V and 5 bases from J, with 15 bases between. The germline V gene has CDR1 MDHEN and CDR2 SYDVKM.

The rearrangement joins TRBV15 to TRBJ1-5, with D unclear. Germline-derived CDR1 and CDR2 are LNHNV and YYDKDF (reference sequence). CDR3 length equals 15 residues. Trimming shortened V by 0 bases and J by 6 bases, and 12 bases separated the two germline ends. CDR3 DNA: TGTGCCACCAGCAGAGAGGCTGAGAGAGGTCAGCCCCAGCATTTT. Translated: CATSREAERGQPQHF.

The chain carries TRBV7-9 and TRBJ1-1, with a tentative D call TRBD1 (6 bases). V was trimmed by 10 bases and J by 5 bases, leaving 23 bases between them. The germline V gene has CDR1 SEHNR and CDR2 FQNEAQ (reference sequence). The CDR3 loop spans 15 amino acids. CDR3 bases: TGTGCCACCAATGGTGTGGGGGCGTCAACGACTGAAGCTTTCTTT. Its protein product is CATNGVGASTTEAFF.

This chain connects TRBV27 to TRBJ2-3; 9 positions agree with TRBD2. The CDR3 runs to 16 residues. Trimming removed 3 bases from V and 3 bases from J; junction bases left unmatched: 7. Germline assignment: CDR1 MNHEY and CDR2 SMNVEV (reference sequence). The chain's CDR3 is CASSFVSGGGTDTQYF. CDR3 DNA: TGTGCCAGCAGTTTCGTTAGCGGGGGAGGGACAGATACGCAGTATTTT.

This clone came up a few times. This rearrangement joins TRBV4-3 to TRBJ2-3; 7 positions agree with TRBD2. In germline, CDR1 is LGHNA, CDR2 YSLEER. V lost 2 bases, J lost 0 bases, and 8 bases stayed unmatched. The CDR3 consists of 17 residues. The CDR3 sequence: CASSQSTGGSSTDTQYF. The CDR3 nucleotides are TGCGCCAGCAGCCAATCGACGGGGGGTTCTAGCACAGATACGCAGTATTTT.

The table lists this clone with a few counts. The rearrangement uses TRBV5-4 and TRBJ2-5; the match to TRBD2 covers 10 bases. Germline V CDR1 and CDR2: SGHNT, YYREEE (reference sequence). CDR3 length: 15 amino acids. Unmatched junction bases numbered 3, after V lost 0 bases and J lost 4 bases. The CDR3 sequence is CASSLGTSGRETQYF. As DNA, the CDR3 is TGTGCCAGCAGCTTGGGGACTAGCGGTCGAGAGACCCAGTACTTC.

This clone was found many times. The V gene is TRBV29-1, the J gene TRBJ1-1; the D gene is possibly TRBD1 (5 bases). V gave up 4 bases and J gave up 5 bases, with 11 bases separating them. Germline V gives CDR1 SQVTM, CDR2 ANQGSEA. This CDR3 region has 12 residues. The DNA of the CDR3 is TGCAGCGTTGGCCCAGGGCGGACTGAAGCTTTCTTT. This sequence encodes CSVGPGRTEAFF.

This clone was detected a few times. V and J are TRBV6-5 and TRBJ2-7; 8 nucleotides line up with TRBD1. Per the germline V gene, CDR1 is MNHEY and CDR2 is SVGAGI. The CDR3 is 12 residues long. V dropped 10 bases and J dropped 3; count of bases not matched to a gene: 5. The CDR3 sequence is CAIRGTGYEQYF. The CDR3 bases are TGTGCCATCAGGGGGACAGGCTACGAGCAGTACTTC.

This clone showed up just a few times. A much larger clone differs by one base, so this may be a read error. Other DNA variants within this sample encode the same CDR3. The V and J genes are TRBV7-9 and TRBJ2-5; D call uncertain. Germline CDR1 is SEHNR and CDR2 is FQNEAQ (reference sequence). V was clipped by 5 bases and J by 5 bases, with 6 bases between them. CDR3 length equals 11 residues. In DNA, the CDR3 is TGTGCCAGCAGCCCGCGGGAGACCCAGTACTTC. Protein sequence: CASSPRETQYF.

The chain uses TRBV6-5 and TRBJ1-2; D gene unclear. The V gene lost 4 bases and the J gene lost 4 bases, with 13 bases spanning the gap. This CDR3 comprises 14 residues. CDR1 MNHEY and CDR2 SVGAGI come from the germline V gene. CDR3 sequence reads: CASSWETDAYGYTF. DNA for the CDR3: TGTGCCAGCAGTTGGGAGACCGATGCCTATGGCTACACCTTC.

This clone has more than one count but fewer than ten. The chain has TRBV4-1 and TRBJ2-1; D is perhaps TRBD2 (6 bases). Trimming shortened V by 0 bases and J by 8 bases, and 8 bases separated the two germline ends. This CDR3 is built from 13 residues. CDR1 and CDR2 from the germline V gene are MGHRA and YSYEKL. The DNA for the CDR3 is TGCGCCAGCAGCCAAGATGCGGGACATGAGCAGTTCTTC. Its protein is CASSQDAGHEQFF.

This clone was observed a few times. The CDR3: CASSLDRGQQYF. The CDR3 DNA reads TGTGCCAGCTCACTAGACAGGGGGCAGCAGTATTTT. The chain recombines TRBV18 with TRBJ2-3, with 10 bases fitting TRBD1. The germline gives CDR1 KGHSH, CDR2 LQKENI. Germline trimming cut 4 bases from V and 11 bases from J; bases unmatched to any gene: 3. This CDR3 is 12 amino acids long.

The CDR3 nucleotides read TGTGCCATCAGAGGACAGGGGGGACAAGAGACCCAGTACTTC. Its translation is CAIRGQGGQETQYF. The rearrangement uses TRBV10-3 and TRBJ2-5; 10 nucleotides align to TRBD1. Germline assignment: CDR1 ENHRY and CDR2 SYGVKD. The CDR3 has 14 residues. Germline trimming cut 6 bases from V and 2 bases from J; bases unmatched to any gene: 3.

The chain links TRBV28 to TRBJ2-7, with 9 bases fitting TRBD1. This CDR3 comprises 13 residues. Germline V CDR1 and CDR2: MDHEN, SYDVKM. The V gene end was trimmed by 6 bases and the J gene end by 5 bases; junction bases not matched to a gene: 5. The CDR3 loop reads CASRSGTGNEQYF. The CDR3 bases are TGTGCCAGCAGGTCCGGGACAGGGAACGAGCAGTACTTC. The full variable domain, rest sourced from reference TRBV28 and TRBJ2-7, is DVKVTQSSRYLVKRTGEKVFLECVQDMDHENMFWYRQDPGLGLRLIYFSYDVKMKEKGDIPEGYSVSREKKERFSLILESASTNQTSMYLCASRSGTGNEQYFGPGTRLTVT.

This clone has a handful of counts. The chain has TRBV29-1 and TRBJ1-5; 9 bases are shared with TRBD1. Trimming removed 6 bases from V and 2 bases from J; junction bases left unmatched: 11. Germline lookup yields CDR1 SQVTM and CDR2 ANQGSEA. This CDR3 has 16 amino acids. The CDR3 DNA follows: TGCAGCGTCCTCGACAGGGGGACGGCGGGCAATCAGCCCCAGCATTTT. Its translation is CSVLDRGTAGNQPQHF.

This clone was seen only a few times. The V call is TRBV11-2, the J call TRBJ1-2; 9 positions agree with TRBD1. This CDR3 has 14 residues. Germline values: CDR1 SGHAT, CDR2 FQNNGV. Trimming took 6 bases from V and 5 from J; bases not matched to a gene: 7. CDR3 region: CASRPQGAKYGYTF. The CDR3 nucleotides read TGTGCCAGCAGACCACAGGGGGCGAAGTATGGCTACACCTTC.